The entry below describes one T cell receptor beta chain. This sample also contains other DNA sequences that code for the same CDR3. Plating of about 200,000 CFSE-labeled responder cells was done together with about 200,000 irradiated, violet-dye-labeled stimulator cells. Sorting of proliferating CFSE-low CD3+CD4+ and CD3+CD8+ responders took place after the reaction. This sample is drawn from a study of graft-versus-host responses after intestinal transplantation. V lost 0 bases and J lost 4, with 11 bases in between. The CDR3 is 14 residues long. CDR1 is SGDLS, CDR2 YYNGEE, per germline. Sequencing was performed with immunoSEQ multiplex PCR; in TCRdb, only in-frame clones are kept and a portion is missing. The table has nearly 9,500 clones, 25% to 40% seen once. Study-level points and caveats: The highest levels of circulating GvH clones went along with early declines in HvG clones after transplant.

Sequenced here: alloreactive CD8+ T cells from a mixed lymphocyte reaction culture, sampled before transplantation. Subset given: CFSE-low proliferating T cells sorted from roughly 6-day pre-transplant mixed lymphocyte reaction (GvH or HvG direction). This chain links TRBV9 with TRBJ2-7, with D tentatively TRBD2 (5 bases). The origin of this receptor is a human patient who was an organ donor for intestinal transplantation. The CDR3: CASSVGSGSYEQYF. The CDR3 nucleotides are TGTGCCAGCAGCGTAGGGAGCGGATCTTACGAGCAGTACTTC.